This entry describes one TCR beta chain. This sample is drawn from a study of blood T cell repertoires in COVID-19. Germline lookup yields CDR1 LGHDT and CDR2 YNNKEL (reference sequence). The CDR3 is 16 amino acids. The V end was cut by 4 bases, the J end by 1 base, with 13 bases between. Data came from immunoSEQ multiplex PCR; TCRdb stores just in-frame clones and leaves some out. The table includes more than 150,000 clones, roughly 76% detected once. Specimen: peripheral blood. The chain carries TRBV3-1 (or the pseudogene TRBV3-2) and TRBJ2-2; D possibly corresponds to TRBD2 (5 bases). The clonotype originates from a woman older than 75 with COVID-19, enrolled during active disease. This CDR3 reads CASSRRWGVNTGELFF. CDR3 bases: TGTGCCAGCAGCCGTCGATGGGGAGTGAACACCGGGGAGCTGTTTTTT.